The source of this TCR beta chain is a study of cytomegalovirus exposure and HLA in healthy donors. A word on this clone: Other nucleotide sequences from this sample produce the same CDR3.

With 60 Vbeta and 13 Jbeta primers, the PCR was carried out. Assay used: immunoSEQ multiplex PCR; TCRdb lists only in-frame clones, some missing. This sample has roughly 110,000 clones, with roughly 82% found just once. J was trimmed by 5 bases and V by 0 bases; bases with no gene match: 5. The germline V gene encodes CDR1 LNHDA and CDR2 SQIVND (reference sequence). The CDR3 has 16 amino acids. The sequenced sample consisted of PBMCs. The receptor's source is a woman aged 50 to 65 in good health and CMV-seropositive. The chain uses TRBV19 and TRBJ2-2, with TRBD2 matching over 8 bases. DNA of the CDR3: TGTGCCAGTAGTATAGATCGGACTAGCAGAACCGGGGAGCTGTTTTTT. Residues: CASSIDRTSRTGELFF.